This T cell receptor (beta chain) was found in a study of CD8 T cells in ankylosing spondylitis. Study-wide results and caveats: Typical of ankylosing spondylitis blood, it appeared, was a TCR beta motif of eight highly homologous variants. There was reportedly significant enrichment of clones that were disease-linked in matched ankylosing spondylitis synovial fluid.

TCRdb used MiXCR to reprocess the 5' RACE reads, holding one entry per CDR3 protein. The sample lists some 220,000 distinct CDR3 sequences, around 6.6% seen once, with 11% to 15% in the top ten. There are many counts of this clonotype. The antigen remains unidentified. The material sequenced was blood, either unsorted or a sorted T cell fraction (not recorded which). This receptor was identified in a male donor with ankylosing spondylitis.

CDR3 sequence: CASSQDTGTGNQPQHF. CDR3 coding DNA: TGTGCCAGCAGCCAAGACACGGGGACTGGCAATCAGCCCCAGCATTTT. This chain links TRBV3-1 with TRBJ1-5; D might be TRBD1 (5 bases). Germline CDR1 and CDR2: LGHDT and YNNKEL (reference sequence). The CDR3 consists of 16 residues. Trimming shortened V by 0 bases and J by 2 bases, and 11 bases separated the two germline ends. Variable domain in full (rest from reference TRBV3-1 and TRBJ1-5): DTAVSQTPKYLVTQMGNDKSIKCEQNLGHDTMYWYKQDSKKFLKIMFSYNNKELIINETVPNRFSPKSPDKAHLNLHINSLELGDSAVYFCASSQDTGTGNQPQHFGDGTRLSIL.